The rows below give T cell receptor beta chains drawn from one sample of a study of lymphopenia after photon versus proton radiotherapy. Method: immunoSEQ multiplex PCR; TCRdb's copy keeps in-frame clones and lacks some. The table records about 50,000 clones, more than 85% of them present only once. Sequenced here: peripheral blood, sampled from a patient treated with photon-based radiotherapy. The receptor source for this set is a middle-aged woman with cholangiocarcinoma. CDR3s include the opening cysteine and the closing phenylalanine or tryptophan. Fields, in order: clone size, J gene, D gene, V gene, CDR3 protein, CDR3 DNA. A D gene is named only where the DNA matches it firmly. Not all rows give a size; the values are once, few, many and, for expanded clones, a class.

clone_size: once
j_call: TRBJ1-1
d_call: .
v_call: TRBV27
cdr3_aa: CASSPERVVTEAFF
cdr3_nt: TGTGCCAGCAGCCCCGAAAGGGTGGTAACTGAAGCTTTCTTT

clone_size: .
j_call: TRBJ1-4
d_call: .
v_call: TRBV5-1
cdr3_aa: CASSLRSQPTNEKLFF
cdr3_nt: TGCGCCAGCAGCTTGCGGAGTCAACCAACTAATGAAAAACTGTTTTTT

clone_size: .
j_call: TRBJ1-5
d_call: .
v_call: TRBV5-5
cdr3_aa: CASSSYRLNQPQHF
cdr3_nt: TGTGCCAGCAGCTCTTACAGGCTCAATCAGCCCCAGCATTTT

clone_size: .
j_call: TRBJ1-2
d_call: .
v_call: TRBV7-9
cdr3_aa: CASSFVGKTGGYTF
cdr3_nt: TGTGCCAGCAGCTTCGTAGGGAAAACGGGCGGCTACACCTTC

clone_size: .
j_call: TRBJ1-2
d_call: .
v_call: TRBV7-8
cdr3_aa: CASSSNWGDDGYTF
cdr3_nt: TGTGCCAGCAGTTCAAACTGGGGAGACGATGGCTACACCTTC

clone_size: .
j_call: TRBJ1-2
d_call: .
v_call: TRBV6-1
cdr3_aa: CASGHPTGSNYGYTF
cdr3_nt: TGTGCCAGCGGCCATCCGACAGGATCTAACTATGGCTACACCTTC

clone_size: .
j_call: TRBJ2-1
d_call: TRBD1
v_call: TRBV5-1
cdr3_aa: CASKGGTGQGDNEQFF
cdr3_nt: TGCGCCAGCAAGGGGGGGACGGGACAGGGAGACAATGAGCAGTTCTTC

clone_size: .
j_call: TRBJ1-2
d_call: TRBD1
v_call: TRBV9
cdr3_aa: CASSGRGDRVGGYTF
cdr3_nt: TGTGCCAGCAGCGGTAGGGGGGACAGGGTTGGTGGCTACACCTTC

clone_size: .
j_call: TRBJ1-3
d_call: .
v_call: TRBV5-1
cdr3_aa: CASSLNPGDGNTIYF
cdr3_nt: TGCGCCAGCAGCTTGAACCCAGGGGACGGAAACACCATATATTTT

clone_size: once
j_call: TRBJ1-4
d_call: .
v_call: TRBV9
cdr3_aa: CASSVVAGKLFF
cdr3_nt: TGTGCCAGCAGCGTAGTCGCGGGAAAACTGTTTTTT

clone_size: .
j_call: TRBJ2-1
d_call: .
v_call: TRBV9
cdr3_aa: CASRKEIGVGEEQFF
cdr3_nt: TGTGCCAGCAGGAAAGAGATAGGGGTCGGCGAAGAGCAGTTCTTC

clone_size: .
j_call: TRBJ1-4
d_call: .
v_call: TRBV15
cdr3_aa: CATGPSTNEKLFF
cdr3_nt: TGTGCCACCGGTCCTTCAACTAATGAAAAACTGTTTTTT

clone_size: .
j_call: TRBJ1-4
d_call: .
v_call: TRBV10-3
cdr3_aa: CAISDNLSQREKLFF
cdr3_nt: TGTGCCATCAGTGATAATCTATCGCAACGAGAAAAACTGTTTTTT

clone_size: .
j_call: TRBJ1-1
d_call: .
v_call: TRBV27
cdr3_aa: CASSLGTLTGVTEAFF
cdr3_nt: TGTGCCAGCAGTTTGGGGACTCTAACCGGGGTCACTGAAGCTTTCTTT

clone_size: .
j_call: TRBJ2-1
d_call: .
v_call: TRBV5-4
cdr3_aa: CASSPGGGRHNEQFF
cdr3_nt: TGTGCCAGCAGCCCGGGCGGGGGCAGGCACAATGAGCAGTTCTTC

clone_size: few
j_call: TRBJ1-1
d_call: .
v_call: TRBV27
cdr3_aa: CASSLRPNTEAFF
cdr3_nt: TGTGCCAGCAGTTTAAGACCGAACACTGAAGCTTTCTTT

clone_size: .
j_call: TRBJ1-1
d_call: .
v_call: TRBV30
cdr3_aa: CAWGTLHTEAFF
cdr3_nt: TGTGCCTGGGGGACTCTCCACACTGAAGCTTTCTTT

clone_size: .
j_call: TRBJ2-1
d_call: TRBD1
v_call: TRBV11-3
cdr3_aa: CASSLGTGQGPNEQFF
cdr3_nt: TGTGCCAGCAGCCTAGGGACGGGACAGGGTCCAAATGAGCAGTTCTTC

clone_size: .
j_call: TRBJ2-1
d_call: TRBD2
v_call: TRBV28
cdr3_aa: CASSMGREDVYNEQFF
cdr3_nt: TGTGCCAGCAGTATGGGGCGGGAGGATGTCTACAATGAGCAGTTCTTC

clone_size: .
j_call: TRBJ2-5
d_call: TRBD1
v_call: TRBV28
cdr3_aa: CASSLSSTGEQTQYF
cdr3_nt: TGTGCCAGCAGTCTATCATCGACAGGGGAGCAGACCCAGTACTTC

clone_size: .
j_call: TRBJ2-1
d_call: .
v_call: TRBV29-1
cdr3_aa: CSVELNRRGRLVSYNEQFF
cdr3_nt: TGCAGCGTTGAGCTTAATCGCCGGGGGCGGCTAGTCTCCTACAATGAGCAGTTCTTC

clone_size: .
j_call: TRBJ2-7
d_call: TRBD1
v_call: TRBV27
cdr3_aa: CASSLGQGAYEQYF
cdr3_nt: TGTGCCAGCAGTTTGGGACAGGGGGCCTACGAGCAGTACTTC

clone_size: .
j_call: TRBJ1-2
d_call: .
v_call: TRBV5-1
cdr3_aa: CASSRDTANYGYTF
cdr3_nt: TGCGCCAGCAGTCGCGATACGGCTAACTATGGCTACACCTTC

clone_size: .
j_call: TRBJ2-7
d_call: TRBD2
v_call: TRBV9
cdr3_aa: CASSPGGHEQYF
cdr3_nt: TGTGCCAGCAGCCCGGGAGGGCACGAGCAGTACTTC

clone_size: .
j_call: TRBJ2-5
d_call: TRBD1
v_call: TRBV29-1
cdr3_aa: CSVDRSQETQYF
cdr3_nt: TGCAGCGTGGACAGGAGCCAAGAGACCCAGTACTTC

clone_size: .
j_call: TRBJ2-1
d_call: .
v_call: TRBV5-5
cdr3_aa: CASSLGLVKGNEQFF
cdr3_nt: TGTGCCAGCAGCTTGGGGTTAGTGAAGGGTAATGAGCAGTTCTTC

clone_size: .
j_call: TRBJ2-1
d_call: .
v_call: TRBV5-6
cdr3_aa: CASSTGHPNEQFF
cdr3_nt: TGTGCCAGCAGCACGGGACACCCCAATGAGCAGTTCTTC

clone_size: .
j_call: TRBJ1-2
d_call: .
v_call: TRBV10-2
cdr3_aa: CASSESRESSDPRGYGYTF
cdr3_nt: TGCGCCAGCAGTGAGTCCCGGGAGTCCTCTGACCCCCGGGGCTATGGCTACACCTTC

clone_size: .
j_call: TRBJ1-5
d_call: TRBD1
v_call: TRBV2
cdr3_aa: CASSSQGIDQPQHF
cdr3_nt: TGTGCCAGCAGCTCACAGGGGATCGATCAGCCCCAGCATTTT

clone_size: few
j_call: TRBJ1-2
d_call: .
v_call: TRBV4-1
cdr3_aa: CASSQDLGQPSGYTF
cdr3_nt: TGCGCCAGCAGCCAAGATCTCGGACAACCAAGCGGCTACACCTTC

clone_size: .
j_call: TRBJ1-5
d_call: .
v_call: TRBV30
cdr3_aa: CAWSQAYSNQPQHF
cdr3_nt: TGTGCCTGGAGCCAGGCATATAGCAATCAGCCCCAGCATTTT

clone_size: once
j_call: TRBJ1-2
d_call: .
v_call: TRBV30
cdr3_aa: CAWSVPQRSYTF
cdr3_nt: TGTGCCTGGAGTGTCCCTCAGAGAAGCTACACCTTC

clone_size: .
j_call: TRBJ2-5
d_call: TRBD1
v_call: TRBV10-1
cdr3_aa: CASSDLRTGGPETQYF
cdr3_nt: TGCGCCAGCAGTGATTTGCGGACAGGGGGTCCAGAGACCCAGTACTTC

clone_size: .
j_call: TRBJ2-1
d_call: TRBD2
v_call: TRBV6-1
cdr3_aa: CASSDPSGGQLFYNEQFF
cdr3_nt: TGTGCCAGCAGTGATCCTAGCGGGGGGCAATTATTTTACAATGAGCAGTTCTTC

clone_size: .
j_call: TRBJ2-2
d_call: .
v_call: TRBV2
cdr3_aa: CASSVGPGAMNTGELFF
cdr3_nt: TGTGCCAGCAGTGTCGGTCCCGGGGCGATGAACACCGGGGAGCTGTTTTTT

clone_size: .
j_call: TRBJ2-7
d_call: .
v_call: TRBV10-1
cdr3_aa: CASSESGPDLGTQYF
cdr3_nt: TGCGCCAGCAGTGAGTCAGGACCCGATTTAGGGACGCAGTACTTC

clone_size: once
j_call: TRBJ2-2
d_call: TRBD1
v_call: TRBV29-1
cdr3_aa: CAWAGGFAGELFF
cdr3_nt: TGTGCTTGGGCAGGGGGCTTCGCCGGGGAGCTGTTTTTT

clone_size: .
j_call: TRBJ1-1
d_call: TRBD1
v_call: TRBV6-1
cdr3_aa: CASSMGQGGTYEAFF
cdr3_nt: TGTGCCAGCAGTATGGGACAGGGAGGGACATACGAAGCTTTCTTT

clone_size: .
j_call: TRBJ1-1
d_call: .
v_call: TRBV12-5
cdr3_aa: CASGRDYMNTEAFF
cdr3_nt: TGTGCTAGTGGCCGGGATTACATGAACACTGAAGCTTTCTTT

clone_size: .
j_call: TRBJ1-1
d_call: TRBD1
v_call: TRBV30
cdr3_aa: CAWSRTGADTEAFF
cdr3_nt: TGTGCCTGGAGTAGGACAGGGGCCGACACTGAAGCTTTCTTT

clone_size: .
j_call: TRBJ2-7
d_call: .
v_call: TRBV7-9
cdr3_aa: CASSLPQSSYEQYF
cdr3_nt: TGTGCCAGCAGCTTACCACAGAGCTCCTACGAGCAGTACTTC

clone_size: once
j_call: TRBJ1-2
d_call: TRBD1
v_call: TRBV6-1
cdr3_aa: CASRGTDRGYTF
cdr3_nt: TGTGCCAGCAGAGGGACAGATCGGGGCTACACCTTC

clone_size: .
j_call: TRBJ1-3
d_call: TRBD1
v_call: TRBV5-1
cdr3_aa: CASSLNRGASFTGNTIYF
cdr3_nt: TGCGCCAGCAGCTTGAACAGGGGGGCATCTTTTACTGGAAACACCATATATTTT

clone_size: .
j_call: TRBJ2-1
d_call: TRBD2
v_call: TRBV30
cdr3_aa: CAWKVRLAGDDEQFF
cdr3_nt: TGTGCCTGGAAAGTACGACTAGCGGGAGACGATGAGCAGTTCTTC

clone_size: .
j_call: TRBJ1-6
d_call: .
v_call: TRBV4-3
cdr3_aa: CASSQEASSYNSPLHF
cdr3_nt: TGCGCCAGCAGCCAAGAAGCGAGCTCCTATAATTCACCCCTCCACTTT

clone_size: .
j_call: TRBJ2-3
d_call: .
v_call: TRBV4-2
cdr3_aa: CASSPVQVTDTQYF
cdr3_nt: TGTGCCAGCAGTCCCGTCCAGGTCACAGATACGCAGTATTTT

clone_size: .
j_call: TRBJ1-2
d_call: .
v_call: TRBV9
cdr3_aa: CASSLNGWSYGYTF
cdr3_nt: TGTGCCAGCAGCTTAAACGGGTGGAGCTATGGCTACACCTTC

clone_size: .
j_call: TRBJ1-1
d_call: .
v_call: TRBV11-2
cdr3_aa: CASSPAGQSNTEAFF
cdr3_nt: TGTGCCAGCAGCCCCGCCGGGCAGTCGAACACTGAAGCTTTCTTT

clone_size: .
j_call: TRBJ1-4
d_call: .
v_call: TRBV25-1
cdr3_aa: CASSWGSKLFF
cdr3_nt: TGTGCCAGCAGTTGGGGGAGTAAACTGTTTTTT

clone_size: .
j_call: TRBJ2-3
d_call: TRBD1
v_call: TRBV7-9
cdr3_aa: CATTGFTDTQYF
cdr3_nt: TGTGCCACGACAGGGTTCACAGATACGCAGTATTTT

clone_size: .
j_call: TRBJ2-1
d_call: TRBD2
v_call: TRBV4-3
cdr3_aa: CASSQGMTSGRDHNEQFF
cdr3_nt: TGCGCCAGCAGCCAAGGGATGACTAGCGGGAGGGATCACAATGAGCAGTTCTTC

clone_size: .
j_call: TRBJ2-3
d_call: TRBD2
v_call: TRBV7-9
cdr3_aa: CASSLGSSGGGTDTQYF
cdr3_nt: TGTGCCAGCAGCTTAGGTTCTAGCGGGGGGGGCACAGATACGCAGTATTTT

clone_size: .
j_call: TRBJ1-5
d_call: .
v_call: TRBV27
cdr3_aa: CASSTGGSNQPQHF
cdr3_nt: TGTGCCAGCAGCACCGGGGGGAGCAATCAGCCCCAGCATTTT

clone_size: .
j_call: TRBJ2-1
d_call: .
v_call: TRBV7-9
cdr3_aa: CASSLSHTSSSYNEQFF
cdr3_nt: TGTGCCAGCAGCTTAAGCCACACCTCTAGCTCCTACAATGAGCAGTTCTTC